The 31 T cell receptor beta chains below all came from one sample that was sequenced in a study of T cells in Graves' hyperthyroidism and ophthalmopathy. The source material, RNA transcripts, was used to amplify TCR beta CDR3 regions. First-round RT-PCR targeting the TCR CDR3 was performed with the HTBI primer set. TCRdb recomputed calls from the multiplex PCR reads with MiXCR, one row per CDR3 protein. The table has roughly 700,000 distinct CDR3 sequences, approximately 36% seen once. The sample was blood. The receptors were gathered from a woman between 40 and 55 years old with Graves' hyperthyroidism.

In its sample, this clonotype was seen once. The chain combines TRBV6-4 with TRBJ2-7; D uncertain. Germline V gene data show CDR1 as MRHNA and CDR2 as SNTAGT. This CDR3 is built from 15 residues. Trimming pared 2 bases from V and 7 bases from J, leaving 18 bases between. The CDR3 DNA reads as TGTGCCAGCAGTGACCCGACACGCTTGGTAGGGGAGCAGTACTTC. Its translation: CASSDPTRLVGEQYF.

This clonotype was seen ten or more times. V gene TRBV29-1 combines with J gene TRBJ1-3; D remains unclear. The CDR3 is 13 amino acids. Germline V gene sequence: CDR1 SQVTM, CDR2 ANQGSEA. Trimming took off 4 bases at V and 0 bases at J, with 7 bases between the two ends. For the CDR3, the DNA is TGCAGCGTTGCAGAGGCCTCTGGAAACACCATATATTTT. This encodes CSVAEASGNTIYF.

Regarding this clonotype: It may be a read error: a sequence one base away is much more abundant. This chain joins TRBV10-3 and TRBJ1-5, with TRBD1 as a possible D gene (5 bases). Looked up from germline, CDR1 is ENHRY and CDR2 is SYGVKD. The CDR3 is 14 amino acids. Between the trimmed V and J ends, which lost 6 bases and 4 bases, there was a span of 13 bases. The CDR3 is CAIRSGRVNQPQHF. The CDR3 DNA reads TGTGCCATCAGGAGTGGCAGGGTGAATCAGCCCCAGCATTTT.

The V and J genes are TRBV6-1 and TRBJ2-7; D gene unclear. Trimming removed 2 bases at V and 0 bases at J, with 8 bases between. The CDR3 is 14 residues long. Germline assignment: CDR1 MNHNS and CDR2 SASEGT. This CDR3 is CASSEQWLSYEQYF. In nucleotides, the CDR3 is TGTGCCAGCAGTGAACAATGGCTCTCCTACGAGCAGTACTTC.

There are a few counts of this clonotype. This chain links TRBV28 with TRBJ2-5; no firm D call. The CDR3 sequence is 13 residues long. V shed 3 bases and J shed 4 bases, with 9 bases lying between them. Germline V gene lookup returns CDR1 MDHEN and CDR2 SYDVKM. The CDR3 DNA reads TGTGCCAGCAGTTTGAGGCAGACAGAGACCCAGTACTTC. Translated, it gives CASSLRQTETQYF.

The V gene is TRBV12-3 or TRBV12-4, the J gene TRBJ2-2; 9 bases agree with TRBD2. There are 14 residues in the CDR3. J lost 4 bases, V lost 5 bases, and 2 bases had no gene match. This CDR3 is CASSISGSTGELFF. In nucleotides, the CDR3 is TGTGCCAGCAGTATTAGCGGGAGCACCGGGGAGCTGTTTTTT.

The V and J genes are TRBV19 and TRBJ1-2, with D hard to call. Germline V lookup: CDR1 LNHDA, CDR2 SQIVND (reference sequence). V lost 6 bases and J lost 8, with 16 bases in between. This CDR3 spans 13 amino acids. Here the CDR3 reads CASSNSPVLGYTF. The DNA for the CDR3 is TGTGCCAGTAGCAACTCCCCGGTGTTGGGCTACACCTTC.

This clonotype has more than one count but fewer than ten. The CDR3 here is CASSQDTVNTEAFF. The CDR3 DNA follows: TGTGCCAGCAGCCAAGATACGGTGAACACTGAAGCTTTCTTT. The chain combines TRBV4-2 with TRBJ1-1; D call uncertain. This CDR3 comprises 14 residues. The V end lost 0 bases, the J end lost 0 bases, and 5 bases lay between the germline ends. Germline V lookup: CDR1 LGHNA, CDR2 YNFKEQ.

This clonotype appeared a few times. The chain combines TRBV19 with TRBJ1-2; no definite D call. The CDR3 is 13 amino acids. CDR1 LNHDA and CDR2 SQIVND come from the germline V gene (reference sequence). Trimming cost V 3 bases and J 4 bases, with 9 bases left between them. The CDR3 reads CASSIERTYGYTF. CDR3 nucleotides: TGTGCCAGTAGTATTGAACGGACCTATGGCTACACCTTC.

A few counts support this clonotype. The CDR3 region is CASSYSTSGTTNSYEQYF. The CDR3, as DNA: TGTGCCAGCAGTTACTCGACTAGCGGGACTACAAACTCCTACGAGCAGTACTTC. V is TRBV7-9 and J is TRBJ2-7; 11 positions match TRBD2. The CDR3 is 18 residues long. Germline V lookup: CDR1 SEHNR, CDR2 FQNEAQ (reference sequence). Unmatched junction bases numbered 13, after V lost 6 bases and J lost 0 bases.

This clonotype was seen ten or more times. V is TRBV10-3 and J is TRBJ1-1; D is unresolved. Germline V CDR1 and CDR2: ENHRY, SYGVKD. V was shortened by 2 bases and J by 4 bases, with 11 bases between the two germline ends. The CDR3 length is 14 residues. Here the CDR3 DNA reads TGTGCCATCAGTGAGAGAGACAAGGGCACTGAAGCTTTCTTT. It specifies CAISERDKGTEAFF.

About this clonotype itself: This sequence may be a read error, since a much larger clone differs from it by one base. This chain links TRBV7-9 with TRBJ2-7, with D possibly being TRBD2 (5 bases). The closer fit of TRBJ2-1 to the DNA end suggests the J call may be wrong. The CDR3 contains 15 residues. Germline CDR1 and CDR2: SEHNR and FQNEAQ (reference sequence). The CDR3 here is CASSSWPVRDYEQFF. The CDR3 DNA sequence: TGTGCCAGCAGCTCATGGCCAGTAAGAGACTACGAGCAGTTCTTC.

This clonotype appeared a few times. The chain uses TRBV4-1 and TRBJ2-5, with TRBD2 as a possible D gene (5 bases). The CDR3 is 15 amino acids. Trimming cost V 1 base and J 2 bases, with 11 bases left between them. CDR1 is MGHRA, CDR2 YSYEKL, per germline. The chain's CDR3 is CASSQVTSRQETQYF. The CDR3 nucleotides read TGCGCCAGCAGCCAAGTCACTAGTCGTCAAGAGACCCAGTACTTC.

The rearrangement uses TRBV7-2 and TRBJ2-7; 9 nucleotides align to TRBD1. V shed 4 bases, J shed 5 bases, and the junction held 3 bases outside the gene matches. In germline, CDR1 is SGHTA, CDR2 FQGNSA. This CDR3 spans 13 amino acids. Written as DNA, the CDR3 is TGTGCCAGCAGCTCAGACAGGGGGAACGAGCAGTACTTC. Its translation is CASSSDRGNEQYF.

The chain uses TRBV6-4 and TRBJ1-1, with D hard to call. CDR1 is MRHNA and CDR2 is SNTAGT in the germline V gene. V lost 6 bases, J lost 5 bases, and 19 bases lay in between. This CDR3 has 15 amino acids. CDR3 DNA sequence: TGTGCCAGCAGCCTAATTGCGGTTTTTGGGACTGAAGCTTTCTTT. Encoded protein: CASSLIAVFGTEAFF.

This clonotype was counted at least ten times. In DNA, the CDR3 is TGTGCCAGCATCCAAGGGGGGGCGAGCAATCAGCCCCAGCATTTT. Amino acids: CASIQGGASNQPQHF. V gene TRBV2 combines with J gene TRBJ1-5; tentative D call: TRBD1 (6 bases). V lost 7 bases, J lost 1 base, and 14 bases lay in between. Germline V gives CDR1 SNHLY, CDR2 FYNNEI. The CDR3 totals 15 residues.

This clonotype occurred a few times. The DNA for the CDR3 is TGCAGCGCCCCGATACGGAACCAAGAGACCCAGTACTTC. Amino acids: CSAPIRNQETQYF. The rearrangement joins TRBV29-1 to TRBJ2-5; no firm D call. Germline V gene lookup returns CDR1 SQVTM and CDR2 ANQGSEA. This CDR3 comprises 13 residues. V dropped 7 bases and J dropped 0 bases, with 12 bases sitting between them.

The J gene is TRBJ2-1, the V gene TRBV20-1; D call uncertain. Germline-derived CDR1 and CDR2 are DFQATT and SNEGSKA (reference sequence). This CDR3 has 12 residues. Trimming pared 3 bases from V and 8 bases from J, leaving 11 bases between. CDR3 coding DNA: TGCAGTGCTAGCTGGAGTGGGGATGAGCAGTTCTTC. The encoded protein is CSASWSGDEQFF.

The table lists this clonotype with many counts. The J gene is TRBJ2-7, the V gene TRBV29-1, with a tentative D call TRBD1 (6 bases). This CDR3 contains 14 residues. Germline CDR1 reads SQVTM; CDR2 reads ANQGSEA. V lost 4 bases, J lost 5 bases, and 18 bases lay in between. The CDR3 coding sequence is TGCAGCGTTGTGCGGTCGCCAGGGGTCGACGAGCAGTACTTC. Amino acid sequence: CSVVRSPGVDEQYF.

This clonotype showed up just a few times. V usage is TRBV15 and J usage is TRBJ1-2, with 7 bases identical to TRBD1. The germline V gene encodes CDR1 LNHNV and CDR2 YYDKDF (reference sequence). V lost 5 bases to trimming and J lost 7 bases; unmatched junction nucleotides: 7. The CDR3 has 13 amino acids. CDR3 amino acids: CATSFVPGGGYTF. CDR3 bases: TGTGCCACCAGCTTTGTTCCAGGGGGTGGCTACACCTTC. The full variable domain, its missing parts supplied by reference TRBV15 and TRBJ1-2, is DAMVIQNPRYQVTQFGKPVTLSCSQTLNHNVMYWYQQKSSQAPKLLFHYYDKDFNNEADTPDNFQSRRPNTSFCFLDIRSPGLGDTAMYLCATSFVPGGGYTFGSGTRLTVV.

This clonotype came up once. V usage is TRBV7-6 and J usage is TRBJ1-1; D is perhaps TRBD1 (5 bases). Germline CDR1 is SGHVS and CDR2 is FNYEAQ. The CDR3 consists of 14 residues. The ends were cut back, 6 bases at V and 1 base at J, with 12 bases in the middle. For the CDR3, the DNA is TGTGCCAGCAGGGGGGGTCTAGGGAACACTGAAGCTTTCTTT. It codes for CASRGGLGNTEAFF.

A note on this clonotype: A read error is likely, as this CDR3 ends without the conserved phenylalanine or tryptophan. CDR3 residues: CAISFSLHEQYL. The CDR3 region has the DNA TGTGCCATCAGTTTCAGTCTCCACGAGCAGTACCTC. The chain uses TRBV10-3 and TRBJ2-7; D gene ambiguous. In germline, CDR1 is ENHRY, CDR2 SYGVKD. This CDR3 spans 12 amino acids. V was clipped by 5 bases and J by 5 bases, with 10 bases between them.

With regard to this clonotype: The junction departs from germline at one end; a sequencing error may be responsible. The chain joins TRBV20-1 to TRBJ2-5; D perhaps matches TRBD1 (5 bases). This CDR3 comprises 14 residues. CDR1 and CDR2 (germline): DFQATT, SNEGSKA (reference sequence). CDR3 sequence reads: CGASGHQGGETQYF. For the CDR3, the DNA is TGCGGTGCTAGTGGGCATCAGGGCGGAGAGACCCAGTACTTC.

V gene TRBV11-2 combines with J gene TRBJ1-5; no reliable D call. Trimming removed 3 bases at V and 3 bases at J, with 9 bases between. The CDR3 has 14 residues. Germline V gene data show CDR1 as SGHAT and CDR2 as FQNNGV. The CDR3 loop is CASSLDQNNQPQHF. CDR3 nucleotide sequence: TGTGCCAGCAGCTTGGACCAGAACAATCAGCCCCAGCATTTT.

This clonotype was observed many times. The chain is built from TRBV20-1 and TRBJ2-7; 9 bases match TRBD1. Germline values: CDR1 DFQATT, CDR2 SNEGSKA (reference sequence). The CDR3 contains 13 residues. Trimming at V came to 1 base and at J to 3 bases, leaving 1 base not matched to a gene. For the CDR3, the DNA is TGCAGTGCTAGAGGGACAGGGGTCTACGAGCAGTACTTC. This codes for CSARGTGVYEQYF.

The gene calls are TRBV7-2 and TRBJ2-5, with a weak D call TRBD2 (6 bases). V lost 5 bases and J 2 bases, leaving 21 bases between the germline ends. Germline CDR1 SGHTA, CDR2 FQGNSA. The CDR3 extends over 17 amino acids. In DNA, the CDR3 is TGTGCCAGCAGCCCTTACCTTAGCGGAGGGTCGCAAGAGACCCAGTACTTC. As protein: CASSPYLSGGSQETQYF.

For this clonotype: A read error may produce the germline difference seen at one junction end. V usage is TRBV9 and J usage is TRBJ2-2; no reliable D call. The CDR3 has 15 amino acids. Looked up from germline, CDR1 is SGDLS and CDR2 is YYNGEE. CDR3 coding DNA: TGCGCCAGCAGCGCCCCGGGTCAGTACACCGGGGAGCTGTTTTTT. This sequence encodes CASSAPGQYTGELFF.

This clonotype was recorded at least ten times. The chain carries TRBV11-2 and TRBJ2-2; a weak D match, TRBD1 (6 bases). The V end lost 3 bases, the J end lost 4 bases, and 9 bases lay between the germline ends. Germline V gene sequence: CDR1 SGHAT, CDR2 FQNNGV. The CDR3 runs 14 residues. The DNA for the CDR3 is TGTGCCAGCAGCTTGACAGGCGTCACCGGGGAGCTGTTTTTT. Translating it yields CASSLTGVTGELFF.

This clonotype was found a few times. The CDR3 coding sequence is TGTGCCAGCAGCTGGCCCTCCGGACAGATCGACACCGGGGAGCTGTTTTTT. Translated, it gives CASSWPSGQIDTGELFF. This chain links TRBV7-9 with TRBJ2-2; TRBD1 is a possible D gene (6 bases). V was shortened by 4 bases and J by 3 bases, with 18 bases between the two germline ends. CDR3 length: 17 amino acids. CDR1 SEHNR and CDR2 FQNEAQ come from the germline V gene (reference sequence).

The chain employs TRBV19 and TRBJ1-1; TRBD1 matches at 7 bases. Germline loops: CDR1 LNHDA, CDR2 SQIVND (reference sequence). After removal of 8 bases from V and 0 bases from J, the junction contained 9 bases not matched to a gene. The length of the CDR3 is 15 residues. CDR3 bases: TGTGCCAGTGGCTTCGTGGACAGGATGAACACTGAAGCTTTCTTT. Translation: CASGFVDRMNTEAFF.

The chain recombines TRBV7-8 with TRBJ2-7; 11 bases match TRBD2. Near its end, the DNA agrees better with TRBJ2-1, so the J call may be wrong. This CDR3 comprises 16 residues. Germline values: CDR1 SGHVS, CDR2 FQNEAQ. The CDR3 is CASSSLTSGRRNEQFF. The CDR3 bases are TGTGCCAGCAGCTCCCTTACTAGCGGGAGACGCAATGAGCAGTTCTTC.